This T cell receptor (beta chain) was sequenced in a study of PD-1 blockade in classical Hodgkin lymphoma. Study-wide points: Complete responders' baseline diversity resembled that of newly diagnosed patients.

Comment on this clone: As yet, its antigen is unknown.

All trial patients relapsed after autologous stem cell transplantation. Complete response, partial response or progressive disease made up the best responses. Libraries were prepared by immunoSEQ multiplex PCR; TCRdb keeps only in-frame clonotypes and omits some of them. This sample yields some 100,000 clones, of which around 90% are seen a single time; about 2.5% belongs to the top ten. From germline, CDR1 is SEHNR and CDR2 FQNEAQ (reference sequence). The CDR3 totals 16 residues. V lost 3 bases and J 5 bases, leaving 17 bases between the germline ends. The chain recombines TRBV7-9 with TRBJ1-5, with D possibly TRBD1 on 5 matching bases. This TCR was sampled from a human donor with classical Hodgkin lymphoma. This material consisted of peripheral blood mononuclear cells (PBMCs), taken at baseline. The CDR3 DNA reads TGTGCCAGCAGCTTGGCTCAGGGTTATGAGGATCAGCCCCAGCATTTT. Amino acid sequence: CASSLAQGYEDQPQHF.